This T cell receptor (beta chain) was captured by sequencing in a study of blood T cell repertoires in COVID-19. The wider study: The United States, Italy and Spain provided the acute and convalescent COVID-19 samples. Nucleic acid was either cDNA or gDNA, and it came from T cells, B-cell-depleted T cells, or PBMCs.

Trimming removed 2 bases at V and 4 bases at J, with 8 bases between. In germline, CDR1 is KGHSH, CDR2 LQKENI. The CDR3 sequence is 13 residues long. This clone was counted only a few times. Other nucleotide sequences in the sample specify the same CDR3. Methods used by the authors: Amplified reference gene primers provided the basis for estimating nucleated cell counts. Libraries were prepared by immunoSEQ multiplex PCR; TCRdb keeps only in-frame clonotypes and omits some of them. Clonal size and the V and J genes are those of that table, whereas D and trimming came from the DNA. The sample comprises around 140,000 clones, 80% to 90% of which are singletons, and 15% to 20% rests with the top ten.

The sequencing sample was made of peripheral blood. The chain has TRBV18 and TRBJ1-1, with a weak D call TRBD1 (6 bases). The receptor's source is a man between 50 and 59 years old with active or convalescent COVID-19. This CDR3 is CASSPTRGTEAFF. The DNA for the CDR3 is TGTGCCAGCTCACCAACCAGGGGCACTGAAGCTTTCTTT.